Following are 22 T cell receptor beta chains from one sample sequenced in a study of shared clonotypes between healthy human individuals. Using immunoSEQ multiplex PCR, the repertoire was profiled, and TCRdb retains in-frame clones only, with some absent. Of about 2 million clones listed, 85% to 95% are singletons. What was sequenced was naive CD4+ T cells sorted from blood. The subset: CD45RA+ positively selected. These receptors were obtained from a young man in good health.

This clone was recorded once. The V gene is TRBV6-5, the J gene TRBJ2-5, with 10 bases lining up with TRBD1. The CDR3 has 13 amino acids. Germline CDR1 and CDR2: MNHEY and SVGAGI. V lost 6 bases, J lost 11 bases, and 9 bases stayed unmatched. CDR3 amino acids: CASRLTGGSEQYF. The CDR3 DNA sequence: TGTGCCAGCAGGCTGACAGGGGGCAGTGAGCAGTACTTC.

The gene calls are TRBV29-1 and TRBJ1-2; D is uncertain. Between the trimmed V and J ends, which lost 1 base and 4 bases, there was a span of 16 bases. The CDR3 is made up of 15 amino acids. Germline V CDR1 and CDR2: SQVTM, ANQGSEA. The CDR3 spells CSVEVPRGPGYGYTF. The DNA of the CDR3 is TGCAGCGTTGAAGTTCCTCGAGGGCCGGGCTATGGCTACACCTTC. The full variable domain, its missing parts supplied by reference TRBV29-1 and TRBJ1-2, is SAVISQKPSRDICQRGTSLTIQCQVDSQVTMMFWYRQQPGQSLTLIATANQGSEATYESGFVIDKFPISRPNLTFSTLTVSNMSPEDSSIYLCSVEVPRGPGYGYTFGSGTRLTVV.

This chain uses TRBV30 with TRBJ1-2; D remains ambiguous. Between the trimmed V and J ends, which lost 7 bases and 7 bases, there was a span of 10 bases. The CDR3 spans 10 residues. The germline CDR1 and CDR2 sequences are GTSNPN and SVGIG (reference sequence). As DNA, the CDR3 is TGTGCCTATGGGTACCCTGGCTACACCTTC. It codes for CAYGYPGYTF.

This chain joins TRBV11-2 and TRBJ1-4; D uncertain. This CDR3 is built from 17 residues. The V gene lost 1 base and the J gene lost 7 bases, with 19 bases spanning the gap. Per the germline V gene, CDR1 is SGHAT and CDR2 is FQNNGV. This chain's CDR3 is CASSLVSPGLSGEKLFF. CDR3 coding DNA: TGTGCCAGCAGCTTAGTTTCGCCAGGACTATCCGGTGAAAAACTGTTTTTT.

Details on this clone: At one end, the junction sequence differs from germline, possibly due to a read error. The rearrangement joins TRBV7-9 to TRBJ1-1, with TRBD1 identical over 9 bases. The germline V gene has CDR1 SEHNR and CDR2 FQNEAQ (reference sequence). The CDR3 extends over 13 amino acids. CDR3 in amino acids: CASSLGTGIEAFF. The DNA of the CDR3 is TGTGCCAGCAGTTTAGGGACAGGGATTGAAGCTTTCTTT. Full variable domain (missing parts from reference TRBV7-9 and TRBJ1-1): DTGVSQNPRHKITKRGQNVTFRCDPISEHNRLYWYRQTLGQGPEFLTYFQNEAQLEKSRLLSDRFSAERPKGSFSTLEIQRTEQGDSAMYLCASSLGTGIEAFFGQGTRLTVV.

The genes are TRBV2 and TRBJ1-6, with D possibly TRBD1 on 6 matching bases. Trimming cost V 10 bases and J 4 bases, with 11 bases left between them. The CDR3 covers 13 residues. Germline lookup yields CDR1 SNHLY and CDR2 FYNNEI. CDR3 protein: CATGTPYNSPLHF. CDR3 coding DNA: TGTGCCACCGGGACACCGTATAATTCACCCCTCCACTTT.

This clone came up many times. This chain joins TRBV27 and TRBJ2-2; a possible D gene is TRBD2 (5 bases). Germline V gives CDR1 MNHEY, CDR2 SMNVEV (reference sequence). The V gene lost 4 bases and the J gene lost 6 bases, with 9 bases spanning the gap. This CDR3 is built from 13 residues. In DNA form, the CDR3 reads TGTGCCAGCAGTTCTAACGGGGCCGGGGAGCTGTTTTTT. Protein product: CASSSNGAGELFF.

The rearrangement links TRBV10-3 to TRBJ1-1, with D maybe TRBD1 (5 bases). V dropped 4 bases and J dropped 1 base, with 7 bases sitting between them. The CDR3 extends over 13 amino acids. From germline, CDR1 is ENHRY and CDR2 SYGVKD. The CDR3 protein is CAISAGANTEAFF. The CDR3 DNA reads as TGTGCCATCAGTGCTGGGGCGAACACTGAAGCTTTCTTT.

This sequence joins TRBV15 and TRBJ2-1; 8 bases map to TRBD2. This CDR3 spans 17 amino acids. Germline V gene sequence: CDR1 LNHNV, CDR2 YYDKDF (reference sequence). The V and J ends lost 9 bases and 10 bases, in that order; junction bases with no gene match: 23. CDR3 nucleotides: TGTGCCACTAGTGCAAGACCGGGACTAGATTTTTTGGGAGAGCAGTTCTTC. It codes for CATSARPGLDFLGEQFF. The variable domain in full, with the rest retrieved from reference TRBV15 and TRBJ2-1, is DAMVIQNPRYQVTQFGKPVTLSCSQTLNHNVMYWYQQKSSQAPKLLFHYYDKDFNNEADTPDNFQSRRPNTSFCFLDIRSPGLGDTAMYLCATSARPGLDFLGEQFFGPGTRLTVL.

This chain connects TRBV6-5 to TRBJ1-3; D is unresolved. The CDR3 consists of 13 residues. Trimming took 10 bases from V and 4 from J, leaving 14 bases between them. Germline V lookup: CDR1 MNHEY, CDR2 SVGAGI. The CDR3 loop is CATSRGRGNTIYF. CDR3 DNA: TGTGCCACCTCACGGGGAAGGGGAAACACCATATATTTT.

The sample holds one count of this clone. The chain recombines TRBV2 with TRBJ2-1; D perhaps matches TRBD2 (6 bases). This CDR3 has 13 residues. Germline V gives CDR1 SNHLY, CDR2 FYNNEI. V gave up 7 bases and J gave up 15 bases, with 22 bases separating them. In nucleotides, the CDR3 is TGTGCCAGCACCGGAGGGGAGGTCACTAGACGGTTCTTC. The encoded protein is CASTGGEVTRRFF.

V gene TRBV2 combines with J gene TRBJ1-2; D ambiguous. In germline, CDR1 is SNHLY, CDR2 FYNNEI. The V end was cut by 4 bases, the J end by 6 bases, with 6 bases between. This CDR3 is 11 amino acids long. For the CDR3, the DNA is TGTGCCAGCAGTGTATTTGATGGCTACACCTTC. It encodes CASSVFDGYTF. The full variable domain, with the rest looked up from reference TRBV2 and TRBJ1-2, is EPEVTQTPSHQVTQMGQEVILRCVPISNHLYFYWYRQILGQKVEFLVSFYNNEISEKSEIFDDQFSVERPDGSNFTLKIRSTKLEDSAMYFCASSVFDGYTFGSGTRLTVV.

This chain connects TRBV2 to TRBJ1-1, with D perhaps TRBD1 (5 bases). Germline V CDR1 and CDR2: SNHLY, FYNNEI. The CDR3 extends over 14 amino acids. V was shortened by 4 bases and J by 1 base, with 10 bases between the two germline ends. CDR3 sequence: CASSVGAGNTEAFF. CDR3 DNA: TGTGCCAGCAGTGTAGGGGCGGGGAACACTGAAGCTTTCTTT.

The J gene is TRBJ2-7, the V gene TRBV5-5; the D is unclear. With 4 bases removed from V and 1 base from J, the gap between germline ends came to 12 bases. CDR3 length: 14 residues. CDR1 and CDR2 (germline): SGHKS, YYEKEE (reference sequence). CDR3 residues: CASSGVHSSYEQYF. CDR3 sequence (DNA): TGTGCCAGCAGCGGGGTACACTCGTCCTACGAGCAGTACTTC.

Concerning this clone: The same CDR3 can be traced to other DNA sequences in this sample. The chain is built from TRBV10-3 and TRBJ2-2, with D hard to call. V lost 5 bases, J lost 5 bases, and 9 bases lay in between. Germline V gives CDR1 ENHRY, CDR2 SYGVKD. The CDR3 has 13 residues. The CDR3 loop is CAISSDGTGELFF. CDR3 sequence (DNA): TGTGCCATCAGTTCCGACGGAACCGGGGAGCTGTTTTTT.

The chain combines TRBV18 with TRBJ1-4; no reliable D call. There are 15 residues in the CDR3. Germline lookup yields CDR1 KGHSH and CDR2 LQKENI. Trimming removed 6 bases from V and 5 bases from J, with 16 bases in between. The CDR3 reads CASSLNQVQNEKLFF. In DNA, the CDR3 is TGTGCCAGCTCGCTAAATCAGGTGCAGAATGAAAAACTGTTTTTT.

The chain links TRBV7-9 to TRBJ1-1; 7 nucleotides agree with TRBD1. J gave up 6 bases and V 2 bases, and 12 bases lay outside the gene matches. Per the germline V gene, CDR1 is SEHNR and CDR2 is FQNEAQ (reference sequence). The CDR3 length is 16 residues. CDR3 nucleotide sequence: TGTGCCAGCAGCTTAAGGTCGGGTACAGGGGCGCCTGAAGCTTTCTTT. Translated: CASSLRSGTGAPEAFF.

This chain connects TRBV27 to TRBJ2-7, with D tentatively TRBD1 or TRBD2 (5 bases each). In germline, CDR1 is MNHEY, CDR2 SMNVEV (reference sequence). V lost 6 bases, J lost 5 bases, and 14 bases lay in between. CDR3 length equals 13 residues. For the CDR3, the DNA is TGTGCCAGCAGCCGCCGGCAGGGACACGAGCAGTACTTC. Translating gives CASSRRQGHEQYF.

The chain has TRBV10-1 and TRBJ2-3; 10 nucleotides agree with TRBD2. The CDR3 totals 16 residues. J was trimmed by 1 base and V by 5 bases; bases with no gene match: 6. Germline V CDR1 and CDR2: WNHNN, SYGVQD (reference sequence). The CDR3 spells CASSKGLAQGTDTQYF. CDR3 bases: TGCGCCAGCAGTAAGGGACTAGCGCAAGGCACAGATACGCAGTATTTT.

This clone was detected only once. The rearrangement joins TRBV10-3 to TRBJ2-3; TRBD2 is a possible D gene (5 bases). CDR3 length equals 13 residues. CDR1 is ENHRY and CDR2 is SYGVKD in the germline V gene. V lost 8 bases and J lost 2, with 11 bases in between. CDR3 loop: CAIAGQFTDTQYF. CDR3 nucleotide sequence: TGTGCCATCGCGGGTCAGTTCACAGATACGCAGTATTTT.

The J gene is TRBJ2-5, the V gene TRBV6-5; D remains ambiguous. With 2 bases removed from V and 0 bases from J, the gap between germline ends came to 7 bases. The CDR3 is 14 amino acids. Germline CDR1 and CDR2: MNHEY and SVGAGI. The CDR3 region has the DNA TGTGCCAGCAGTTACCTAGAGTACCAAGAGACCCAGTACTTC. It specifies CASSYLEYQETQYF.

This sequence joins TRBV2 and TRBJ2-2, with D perhaps matching TRBD2 (6 bases). Trimming cost V 5 bases and J 3 bases, with 13 bases left between them. There are 15 residues in the CDR3. Per the germline V gene, CDR1 is SNHLY and CDR2 is FYNNEI. CDR3 DNA: TGTGCCAGCAGTCTCGCAGCGGGCGACACCGGGGAGCTGTTTTTT. This encodes CASSLAAGDTGELFF. The variable domain in full, with the rest retrieved from reference TRBV2 and TRBJ2-2, is EPEVTQTPSHQVTQMGQEVILRCVPISNHLYFYWYRQILGQKVEFLVSFYNNEISEKSEIFDDQFSVERPDGSNFTLKIRSTKLEDSAMYFCASSLAAGDTGELFFGEGSRLTVL.